This paragraph covers one T cell receptor (beta chain) sequence. Antigen specificity is unknown. This record comes from a study of T cell responses to AZD1222 COVID-19 vaccine. Findings and caveats of the study: Among the donors, most were white British and more were female, and clonal diversity was possibly underestimated. Within unmutated variant regions lay the reported targets of nearly half of spike-specific TCRs.

Clones were sequenced by immunoSEQ multiplex PCR, and TCRdb holds only the in-frame ones, with some missing. The top ten clones hold over 7.5% of a sample with around 100,000 clones, around 90% of them seen once. The length of the CDR3 is 12 residues. The V gene's germline CDR1 is KGHDR and CDR2 SFDVKD. The V end was cut by 4 bases, the J end by 10 bases, with 12 bases between. The V and J genes are TRBV24-1 and TRBJ1-1; a weak D match, TRBD1 (6 bases). The sequence was obtained from an adult in good health. This material consisted of peripheral blood, taken on day 0 of AZD1222 vaccination. The CDR3: CATSDPTGRAFF. CDR3 bases: TGTGCCACCAGTGACCCTACAGGGCGAGCTTTCTTT.